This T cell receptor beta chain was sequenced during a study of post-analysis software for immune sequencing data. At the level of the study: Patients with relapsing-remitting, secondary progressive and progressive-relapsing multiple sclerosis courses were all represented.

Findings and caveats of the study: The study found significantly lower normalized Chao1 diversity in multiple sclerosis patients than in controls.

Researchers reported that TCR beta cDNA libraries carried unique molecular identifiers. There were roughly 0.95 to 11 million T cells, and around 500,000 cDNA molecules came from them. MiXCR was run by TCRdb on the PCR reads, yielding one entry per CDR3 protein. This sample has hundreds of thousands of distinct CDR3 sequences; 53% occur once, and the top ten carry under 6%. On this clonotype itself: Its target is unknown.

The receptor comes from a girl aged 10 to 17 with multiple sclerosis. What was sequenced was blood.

DNA for the CDR3: TGTGCCAGCAGCCAGAGGACTAGCGGAGCAAATGAGCAGTTCTTC. Protein: CASSQRTSGANEQFF. The chain couples TRBV7-9 to TRBJ2-1; 10 bases map to TRBD2. The length of the CDR3 is 15 residues. After removal of 5 bases from V and 7 bases from J, the junction contained 8 bases not matched to a gene. CDR1 is SEHNR and CDR2 is FQNEAQ in the germline V gene (reference sequence).